This TCR beta chain emerged from a study of T cell repertoires in cytomegalovirus infection. Study-wide background: Both a matching HLA type and CMV infection were indicated by public TCR beta signatures. Findings and caveats of the study: HLA-C-restricted, CMV-specific TCR beta clonotypes were dominant ex vivo. Using cumulative public TCR beta family frequency, the authors identified those who carried CMV together with the relevant HLA.

One entry per CDR3 protein, called by TCRdb with MiXCR from the reads. There are around 300,000 distinct CDR3 sequences in the sample; 9.5% occur only once, and around 4.5% lies in the top ten. About this clonotype: Its specificity is not known.

The CDR3 runs 14 residues. Trimming removed 5 bases from V and 11 bases from J, with 18 bases in between. The J gene is TRBJ1-4, the V gene TRBV12-3 or TRBV12-4, with D possibly matching TRBD1 (5 bases). Sample: PBMCs. This clonotype originated in a human donor in good health (CMV status not recorded). Some clones in this sample may be carry-over from other donors' samples. Here the CDR3 DNA reads TGTGCCAGCAGTCGTTTCCGGGACGACACCAAACTGTTTTTT. Protein product: CASSRFRDDTKLFF.